This T cell receptor beta chain was sequenced during a study of T cell responses to AZD1222 COVID-19 vaccine. Profiling relied on immunoSEQ multiplex PCR, and the TCRdb table lists in-frame clones only, not all of them. The table lists around 110,000 clones, 92% of them singletons, with 8.5% to 10% in the top ten. Details on this clone: Its antigen is unknown.

The CDR3 consists of 13 residues. CDR1 is GTSNPN, CDR2 SVGIG, per germline (reference sequence). V shed 0 bases, J shed 13 bases, and the junction held 7 bases outside the gene matches. Study results and limitations: Along spike, vaccine-associated CD4 TCRs were found throughout, with dominance at 160-218 and 743-854.

V usage is TRBV30 and J usage is TRBJ2-1; TRBD2 aligns across 9 bases. The clonotype originates from an adult who received the AZD1222 COVID-19 vaccine. Sequencing used peripheral blood, obtained 28 days after the second AZD1222 dose. CDR3 nucleotides: TGTGCCTGGAGTGTAACGTTGCGGGGGGGCCAGTTCTTC. Residues: CAWSVTLRGGQFF.